Below are 3 T cell receptor beta chains sequenced from a single sample in a study of T cells after yellow fever vaccination. From the 5' RACE reads, TCRdb called clonotypes with MiXCR, one entry per CDR3 protein. The sample lists about 160,000 distinct CDR3 sequences, around 8.5% seen once, with about a third in the top ten. The sample here was CD8+ T cells sorted from PBMCs, taken 45 days after the yellow fever booster vaccination. These TCRs come from a man in his late teens or twenties who received the YFV17D yellow fever vaccine.

This clonotype was detected ten times or more. The V and J genes are TRBV7-9 and TRBJ2-4, with a weak D call TRBD2 (6 bases). V was clipped by 6 bases and J by 15 bases, with 15 bases between them. CDR3 length equals 11 residues. Germline CDR1 is SEHNR and CDR2 is FQNEAQ (reference sequence). CDR3 bases: TGTGCCAGCAGTTTACCGGGACTTCTGTACTTC. It specifies CASSLPGLLYF.

The V and J genes are TRBV2 and TRBJ2-3, with D tentatively TRBD1 (5 bases). Per germline, CDR1 SNHLY and CDR2 FYNNEI. The CDR3 has 15 amino acids. Deletions cut 8 bases from V and 2 bases from J, with 17 bases between. CDR3 bases: TGTGCCAGCGGCGTTACGCTGACAGACACAGATACGCAGTATTTT. Translating it yields CASGVTLTDTDTQYF.

V gene TRBV27 combines with J gene TRBJ2-3, with D hard to call. This CDR3 is built from 14 residues. Trimming cost V 2 bases and J 6 bases, with 12 bases left between them. CDR1 and CDR2 from the germline V gene are MNHEY and SMNVEV (reference sequence). This CDR3 is CASSLKLPWDTQYF. CDR3 in DNA: TGTGCCAGCAGTTTAAAACTCCCTTGGGATACGCAGTATTTT.